Listed below are T cell receptor beta chains from one sample, sequenced in a study of blood T cell repertoires in COVID-19. Using immunoSEQ multiplex PCR, the repertoire was profiled, and TCRdb retains in-frame clones only, with some absent. The table has 35,000 to 40,000 clones, approximately 90% seen once. The sequencing input was peripheral blood. Receptors originate from a man aged 60 to 75 with active COVID-19. Both conserved end residues are trimmed from each CDR3.

V	J	CDR3
TRBV6-2/TRBV6-3	TRBJ2-7	ASSSGQGPYEQY
TRBV7-9	TRBJ2-5	ASSFPGVAETQY
TRBV10-1	TRBJ2-7	ASSEWRVSSYEQY
TRBV6-5	TRBJ1-5	ASTRTGTANQPQH
TRBV7-9	TRBJ2-3	ASQQLATFTDTQY
TRBV2	TRBJ2-7	ASRGGQGAYEQY
TRBV7-7	TRBJ2-1	ASSLGTVPNSYNEQF
TRBV12-5	TRBJ1-2	ASGLVRGQGANYGYT
TRBV11-1	TRBJ2-3	ASSGRGSSTKDTQY
TRBV5-1	TRBJ2-3	ASSLGTMREDTQY
TRBV6-1	TRBJ2-1	ASSESLAGGYNEQF
TRBV9	TRBJ2-3	ASSAGGQVYTDTQY
TRBV7-2	TRBJ1-2	ASSSSGVSGGYT
TRBV5-6	TRBJ2-5	ASSPGPFGQETQY
TRBV2	TRBJ2-6	ASSATSSSGANVLT
TRBV10-3	TRBJ1-1	AISESRGNTEAF
TRBV30	TRBJ2-3	AWSVPRLVTDTQY
TRBV5-4	TRBJ2-7	ASSSGGAPYEQY
TRBV5-5	TRBJ1-2	ASSYQGAGGYT
TRBV5-4	TRBJ2-1	ASSSADRVLYNEQF
TRBV2	TRBJ2-4	ASLLELGNIQY
TRBV29-1	TRBJ2-2	SVEPGGRTTGELF
TRBV27	TRBJ2-5	ASRLGGGQETQY
TRBV2	TRBJ1-5	ASSLTGGAGNQPQH
TRBV3-1/TRBV3-2	TRBJ2-7	ASSQEGGQIYEQY
TRBV10-3	TRBJ2-5	AISELWTSGRRGETQY
TRBV5-1	TRBJ1-1	ASSLVGRGNTEAF
TRBV6-5	TRBJ2-2	ASSRTKVTGELF
TRBV5-1	TRBJ2-1	ASSLGPGSYNEQF
TRBV27	TRBJ1-3	ASSSQGAFPGNTIY
TRBV7-2	TRBJ2-7	ASGDRPTYEQY
TRBV3-1/TRBV3-2	TRBJ2-7	ASSSAYEQY